The 5 T cell receptor beta chains in this list originate from one sample, sequenced in a study of neurological immune-mediated disorders. Using its own MiXCR run on the 5' RACE reads, TCRdb lists one record per CDR3 protein. Here the sample spans about 62,000 distinct CDR3 sequences, around 4.8% being singletons. Input material: PBMCs. All receptors come from a woman aged 45-60 years with multiple sclerosis.

The chain links TRBV7-2 to TRBJ1-6; no clear D gene. The length of the CDR3 is 14 residues. V was pared by 5 bases and J by 6 bases, with 11 bases between. CDR1 SGHTA and CDR2 FQGNSA come from the germline V gene. DNA for the CDR3: TGTGCCAGCAGCCCACAGAGACTTAATTCACCCCTCCACTTT. Translating gives CASSPQRLNSPLHF.

This clonotype was counted ten times or more. The chain is built from TRBV20-1 and TRBJ1-2; D might be TRBD1 (5 bases). The V gene lost 0 bases and the J gene lost 3 bases, with 11 bases spanning the gap. The CDR3 spans 14 residues. Germline assignment: CDR1 DFQATT and CDR2 SNEGSKA (reference sequence). The CDR3 is CSARDRRGDYGYTF. CDR3 nucleotides: TGCAGTGCTAGAGATCGGAGGGGTGACTATGGCTACACCTTC.

In this sample, this clonotype turned up many times. The chain couples TRBV3-1 to TRBJ1-2; the D gene is possibly TRBD1 (5 bases). The CDR3 runs to 14 residues. V shed 0 bases and J shed 8 bases, with 13 bases lying between them. CDR1 LGHDT and CDR2 YNNKEL come from the germline V gene (reference sequence). The CDR3 region has the DNA TGTGCCAGCAGCCAAGATTCGACAGCGAGGGGCTACACCTTC. This codes for CASSQDSTARGYTF.

This clonotype was recorded a few times. V gene TRBV6-2 or TRBV6-3 combines with J gene TRBJ2-2; 7 bases match TRBD2. Looked up from germline, CDR1 is MNHEY and CDR2 is SVGEGT. The CDR3 spans 16 residues. V was pared by 6 bases and J by 2 bases, with 9 bases of the junction left unmatched. CDR3 protein: CASRRSGGGNTGELFF. The CDR3 DNA follows: TGTGCCAGCAGGCGTAGTGGCGGGGGAAACACCGGGGAGCTGTTTTTT.

This clonotype appeared many times. CDR3 loop: CASSLLPDRDQGELFF. The CDR3 DNA reads as TGTGCCAGCAGCCTATTGCCGGACAGGGATCAAGGGGAGCTGTTTTTT. The genes are TRBV7-9 and TRBJ2-2, with TRBD1 identical over 8 bases. With 5 bases clipped from V and 8 bases from J, the junction kept 13 bases outside the gene matches. This CDR3 is built from 16 residues. CDR1 and CDR2 from the germline V gene are SEHNR and FQNEAQ (reference sequence).